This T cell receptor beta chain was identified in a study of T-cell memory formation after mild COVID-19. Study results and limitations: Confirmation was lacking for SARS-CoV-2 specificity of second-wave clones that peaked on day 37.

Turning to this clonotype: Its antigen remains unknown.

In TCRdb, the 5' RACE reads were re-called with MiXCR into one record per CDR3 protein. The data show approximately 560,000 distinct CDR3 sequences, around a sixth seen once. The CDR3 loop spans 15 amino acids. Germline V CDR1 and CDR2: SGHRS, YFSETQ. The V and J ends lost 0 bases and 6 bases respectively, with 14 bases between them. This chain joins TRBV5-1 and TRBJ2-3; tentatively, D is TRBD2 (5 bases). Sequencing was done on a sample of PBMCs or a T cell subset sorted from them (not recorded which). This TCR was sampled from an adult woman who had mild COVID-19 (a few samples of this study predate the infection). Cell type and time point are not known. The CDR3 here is CASSLEPTSSDTQYF. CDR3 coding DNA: TGCGCCAGCAGCTTGGAGCCCACTTCTAGCGATACGCAGTATTTT.